One sample yielded the 18 T cell receptor beta chains listed below, sequenced in a study of shared clonotypes between healthy human individuals. The assay was immunoSEQ multiplex PCR, and TCRdb's table has in-frame clones only and misses some. The repertoire has roughly 1,800,000 clones, approximately 95% of them found once; the top ten carry approximately 1%. In the naive CD8 group, cells lacked CD45RO and were positively selected for CCR7, so terminally differentiated effector memory CD45RA+ cells were left out. The sample was naive CD8+ T cells sorted from blood. These receptors all come from a man aged 18 to 35 in good health.

CDR3 DNA: TGCGCCAGCAGCGGGGACAGCTACAATGAGCAGTTCTTC. Its protein product is CASSGDSYNEQFF. The rearrangement links TRBV5-1 to TRBJ2-1; 7 bases are shared with TRBD1. In germline, CDR1 is SGHRS, CDR2 YFSETQ. The CDR3 spans 13 residues. With V trimmed by 4 bases and J by 3 bases, 1 base remained unmatched.

The chain uses TRBV15 and TRBJ2-1; possibly TRBD2 for D (5 bases). V was trimmed by 0 bases and J by 7 bases, leaving 13 bases between them. The CDR3 length is 15 residues. Germline V gene data show CDR1 as LNHNV and CDR2 as YYDKDF (reference sequence). The CDR3 protein is CATSRDRLSANEQFF. The CDR3 DNA reads as TGTGCCACCAGCAGAGATCGTCTTAGCGCTAATGAGCAGTTCTTC.

J is TRBJ1-1 and V is TRBV19; D perhaps matches TRBD1 (6 bases). Germline CDR1 reads LNHDA; CDR2 reads SQIVND (reference sequence). The V end was cut by 2 bases, the J end by 6 bases, with 10 bases between. The CDR3 has 13 residues. The CDR3 nucleotides are TGTGCCAGTAGTATACAGGGGAGGGCTGAAGCTTTCTTT. Amino acids: CASSIQGRAEAFF. The whole variable domain, remainder taken from reference TRBV19 and TRBJ1-1, is DGGITQSPKYLFRKEGQNVTLSCEQNLNHDAMYWYRQDPGQGLRLIYYSQIVNDFQKGDIAEGYSVSREKKESFPLTVTSAQKNPTAFYLCASSIQGRAEAFFGQGTRLTVV.

Regarding this clone: This sample also contains other DNA sequences that code for the same CDR3. The V and J genes are TRBV5-5 and TRBJ2-7; 8 bases are shared with TRBD1. V dropped 0 bases and J dropped 3; count of bases not matched to a gene: 5. This CDR3 is built from 15 residues. The germline CDR1 and CDR2 sequences are SGHKS and YYEKEE (reference sequence). In DNA form, the CDR3 reads TGTGCCAGCAGCTTGGGACAGGGGTTAAGCTACGAGCAGTACTTC. Translating it yields CASSLGQGLSYEQYF.

Only a few counts were recorded for this clone. The chain combines TRBV2 with TRBJ2-7; 8 nucleotides line up with TRBD1. V dropped 9 bases and J dropped 2; count of bases not matched to a gene: 9. Per germline, CDR1 SNHLY and CDR2 FYNNEI. The CDR3 spans 14 residues. The CDR3 is CASGAGQGAYEQYF. The CDR3 DNA sequence: TGTGCCAGTGGGGCCGGACAGGGAGCCTACGAGCAGTACTTC.

The V call is TRBV27, the J call TRBJ2-7; D is uncertain. The V gene lost 4 bases and the J gene lost 1 base, with 11 bases spanning the gap. The CDR3 loop spans 14 amino acids. Germline V gene data show CDR1 as MNHEY and CDR2 as SMNVEV (reference sequence). CDR3 sequence reads: CASSWGIGSYEQYF. The CDR3 nucleotides read TGTGCCAGCAGTTGGGGAATCGGGTCCTACGAGCAGTACTTC.

This clone was detected only once. This chain joins TRBV6-6 and TRBJ2-3; 13 bases agree with TRBD2. Germline V CDR1 and CDR2: MNHNY, SVGAGI (reference sequence). The CDR3 has 15 amino acids. V gave up 6 bases and J gave up 4 bases; unmatched junction bases: 4. This CDR3 reads CASRPTSGGPDTQYF. CDR3 DNA: TGTGCCAGCAGACCGACTAGCGGGGGGCCAGATACGCAGTATTTT.

Regarding this clone: The sample carries other DNA sequences with the same CDR3. The gene calls are TRBV11-2 and TRBJ2-3; D ambiguous. Trimming shortened V by 2 bases and J by 1 base, and 10 bases separated the two germline ends. This CDR3 is built from 15 residues. Germline assignment: CDR1 SGHAT and CDR2 FQNNGV. DNA of the CDR3: TGTGCCAGCAGCTTATTATCTGGACGCACAGATACGCAGTATTTT. It is translated as CASSLLSGRTDTQYF.

The rearrangement uses TRBV4-3 and TRBJ2-2, with 14 positions matching TRBD2. The germline gives CDR1 LGHNA, CDR2 YSLEER. The CDR3 is 19 amino acids. V shed 3 bases and J 7 bases; nucleotides not matched to a gene: 13. Here the CDR3 DNA reads TGCGCCAGCAGCCAGCTAACCGGGACTAGCGGGAGTCTAAGCGGGGAGCTGTTTTTT. Its translation is CASSQLTGTSGSLSGELFF.

The rearrangement joins TRBV29-1 to TRBJ2-7; TRBD2 matches 7 bases. Germline V gene sequence: CDR1 SQVTM, CDR2 ANQGSEA. With V trimmed by 8 bases and J by 3 bases, 4 bases remained unmatched. This CDR3 is built from 11 residues. CDR3 sequence reads: CSIGGSYEQYF. The CDR3 DNA sequence: TGCAGCATCGGGGGGAGCTACGAGCAGTACTTC.

The chain employs TRBV9 and TRBJ2-1, with a tentative D call TRBD1 (6 bases). Germline V gene lookup returns CDR1 SGDLS and CDR2 YYNGEE. V gave up 3 bases and J gave up 0 bases, with 13 bases separating them. The CDR3 has 16 residues. The CDR3 reads CASSARGTSSYNEQFF. DNA for the CDR3: TGTGCCAGCAGCGCCAGGGGTACGAGCTCCTACAATGAGCAGTTCTTC.

Turning to this clone: The sample holds other DNA sequences that translate to the same CDR3. The chain links TRBV13 to TRBJ2-3; D possibly corresponds to TRBD2 (5 bases). The V gene lost 1 base and the J gene lost 0 bases, with 8 bases spanning the gap. Germline V CDR1 and CDR2: PRHDT, FYEKMQ (reference sequence). The CDR3 spans 15 residues. CDR3 nucleotides: TGTGCCAGCAGCTTAGCGGGAACTAGCACAGATACGCAGTATTTT. As protein: CASSLAGTSTDTQYF.

The chain couples TRBV30 to TRBJ2-1, with TRBD1 matching over 8 bases. Trimming took 4 bases from V and 4 from J; bases not matched to a gene: 3. The CDR3 has 13 residues. CDR1 is GTSNPN and CDR2 is SVGIG in the germline V gene (reference sequence). CDR3 loop: CAWNTGGYNEQFF. As DNA, the CDR3 is TGTGCCTGGAACACAGGGGGTTACAATGAGCAGTTCTTC.

The chain links TRBV7-2 to TRBJ1-2; no clear D. V shed 1 base and J shed 5 bases, with 11 bases lying between them. Looked up from germline, CDR1 is SGHTA and CDR2 is FQGNSA. The CDR3 runs 14 residues. The DNA for the CDR3 is TGTGCCAGCAGCTTAGGGGGAGGAGAATATGGCTACACCTTC. This translates into CASSLGGGEYGYTF.

V and J are TRBV4-1 and TRBJ1-2; D unclear. Trimming pared 4 bases from V and 4 bases from J, leaving 25 bases between. The CDR3 length is 18 residues. Germline assignment: CDR1 MGHRA and CDR2 YSYEKL. The CDR3 loop reads CASSPHGSAQARFYGYTF. The CDR3 nucleotides read TGCGCCAGCAGCCCCCACGGATCCGCGCAAGCCCGTTTCTATGGCTACACCTTC.

The gene calls are TRBV7-2 and TRBJ2-7, with 10 bases fitting TRBD2. In germline, CDR1 is SGHTA, CDR2 FQGNSA. The CDR3 extends over 15 amino acids. Trimming took 4 bases from V and 3 from J; bases not matched to a gene: 6. CDR3 DNA: TGTGCCAGCAGCTCTTCCGGACTAGCGGTCTACGAGCAGTACTTC. This translates into CASSSSGLAVYEQYF.

The gene calls are TRBV27 and TRBJ2-2; TRBD1 aligns across 11 bases. Germline CDR1 is MNHEY and CDR2 is SMNVEV (reference sequence). CDR3 length equals 15 residues. The CDR3 DNA is TGTGTCGTCGGGAGGACAGGGGGCTACACCGGGGAGCTGTTTTTT. This sequence encodes CVVGRTGGYTGELFF.

The rearrangement links TRBV5-4 to TRBJ1-1, with unresolved D. CDR1 and CDR2 from the germline V gene are SGHNT and YYREEE (reference sequence). V dropped 2 bases and J dropped 6 bases, with 11 bases sitting between them. This CDR3 has 13 amino acids. The CDR3: CASSFGGSAEAFF. As DNA, the CDR3 is TGTGCCAGCAGCTTCGGAGGGTCCGCTGAAGCTTTCTTT.